This T cell receptor beta chain was captured by sequencing in a study of beta chain features in type 1 diabetes. The study, taken as a whole, reports: TCRB rearrangement may or may not be influenced by HLA type; here this remained unresolved. For patients and controls alike, PCR might favor shorter templates to the same degree. Junctions at VDJ sites from type 1 diabetes patients had fewer insertions and more deletions.

Since all of the isolated RNA was reverse transcribed, expressed TCRB transcripts were what got sequenced. Assay used: immunoSEQ multiplex PCR; TCRdb lists only in-frame clones, some missing. The sample holds more than 300,000 clones, roughly 12% seen once. In its sample, this clone was seen a few times. No antigen is known for it. The ends were cut back, 5 bases at V and 2 bases at J, with 4 bases in the middle. CDR1 is SGHVS, CDR2 FQNEAQ, per germline. The CDR3 runs 13 residues. The rearrangement uses TRBV7-8 and TRBJ2-6; D not certain. The sequencing sample was made of naive CD4+ T cells from blood. The receptor comes from a man in his late teens or twenties in good health. CDR3 in amino acids: CASSLPGANVLTF. As DNA, the CDR3 is TGTGCCAGCAGCCTACCTGGGGCCAACGTCCTGACTTTC.